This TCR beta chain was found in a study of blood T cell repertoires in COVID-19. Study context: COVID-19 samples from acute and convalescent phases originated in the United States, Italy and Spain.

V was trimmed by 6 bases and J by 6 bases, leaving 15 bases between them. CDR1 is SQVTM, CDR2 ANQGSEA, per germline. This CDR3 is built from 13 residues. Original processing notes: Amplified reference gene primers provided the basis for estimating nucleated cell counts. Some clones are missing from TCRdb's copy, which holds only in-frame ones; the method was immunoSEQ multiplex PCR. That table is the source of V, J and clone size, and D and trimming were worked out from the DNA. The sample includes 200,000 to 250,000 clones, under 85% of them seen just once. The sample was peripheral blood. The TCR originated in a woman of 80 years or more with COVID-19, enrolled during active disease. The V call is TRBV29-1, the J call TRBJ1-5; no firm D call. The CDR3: CSVSLGVGQPQHF. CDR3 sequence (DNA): TGCAGCGTCTCCCTCGGGGTTGGTCAGCCCCAGCATTTT.